Sequencing of this TCR beta chain was carried out in a study of CD8+ T cells in alopecia areata (dated by TCRdb to between 2018 and 2020). Study-level background: The treated patients, all with moderate-to-severe alopecia areata, were enrolled in an open-label pilot trial of oral tofacitinib given at 5 to 10 mg twice daily. Scalp clonality was compared across normal scalp (n=4), patchy alopecia areata scalp (n=8), and alopecia totalis/universalis scalp (n=8). RNA was obtained with the PAXgene miRNA kit for fixed scalp, the miRNeasy kit for PBMCs, and the RNeasy kit for mouse skin. On the human side, TCRbeta sequencing was run on scalp tissue and on sorted CD4+ and CD8+ peripheral blood T cells from healthy controls and from alopecia areata patients with either patchy or totalis/universalis disease. The study used high-throughput TCRbeta sequencing to examine T cell clonal expansion in alopecia areata, in both the C3H/HeJ mouse model and human patients. immunoSEQ multiplex PCR using 35 Vbeta forward primers and 13 Jbeta reverse primers was used to amplify TCRbeta CDR3 regions. Biopsies were taken from tofacitinib-treated patients at baseline and again at 4 and 24 weeks into treatment, and several of those patients also had a later scalp biopsy. Tofacitinib was administered for 6 to 18 months, and 6 months of follow-up off drug were then conducted to assess delayed response and recurrence. The investigation overall reported the following: Compared with mice, TCR sequences shared between patients were less clear, possibly partly because of HLA diversity across the patient population. Scalp TCR repertoire analysis is complicated because resident alphabeta T cells in normal human skin are also sequenced, whereas mouse skin is dominated by gammadelta T cells. Lesional scalp, especially in alopecia totalis/universalis, showed higher clonality and more expanded CD8+ clones than normal scalp, suggesting antigenic drive.

Libraries were made using the immunoSEQ multiplex PCR assay. RNA was extracted from all samples and reverse transcribed into cDNA, which served as template for TCR sequencing. First-strand cDNA was synthesized with SuperScript III using a 2:1 mix of oligo-dT and random hexamers. A synthetic immune receptor repertoire was used to measure amplification bias, and any remaining bias was corrected computationally. As for the original processing: Raw reads were preprocessed to remove errors, and CDR3 was defined according to IMGT conventions as the region from the conserved cysteine to phenylalanine. Clonality was calculated as 1 minus Shannon entropy normalized by log2 of the number of productive unique TCRs. Scalp TCRbeta sequences were cross-referenced with sorted blood CD4 and CD8 repertoires so that the CD4 or CD8 identity of scalp clones could be inferred. This is the immuneACCESS table as TCRdb keeps it, with only in-frame sequences that have V and J called. A part of the clones is gone; compared with another copy, unresolved V genes explain less than half, and the rest is unexplained. That table furnishes V, J and clone size, whereas the DNA furnished D and trimming. Within this sample are 130,000 or so clones, with around 49% of them counted one time only. The ten largest clones capture about 17% of the sample.

Interpreted using the paper, the time point label stands for: baseline before oral tofacitinib. From alopecia areata patients, peripheral blood was collected along with lesional scalp punch biopsies. PBMCs were isolated by density centrifugation and stained for CD3, CD4 and CD8, after which CD4+ and CD8+ T cells were sorted on a FACSAria. This clone was recorded a few times. Its antigen is still unknown. The record has no base qualities; no much larger clone is one base away. From the germline V gene (reference sequence), CDR1 is MNHEY and CDR2 is SMNVEV. There are 17 amino acids in the CDR3, from cysteine to phenylalanine inclusive. Of all the DNA, just the CDR3 is kept, 51 bases in frame from base 1. From V the trimming removes 5 bases and from J it removes 0 bases, while the gene matches leave 9 bases of the junction unaccounted for.

The rearrangement combines TRBV27 with TRBJ2-4; the central 8 bases match TRBD1. This sequence originates from a human donor with alopecia areata. The source was CD8+ T cells sorted from blood, collected at week 0. The CDR3 loop reads CASSVFKGQGAKNIQYF. The DNA sequence is given as TGTGCCAGCAGTGTCTTCAAAGGACAGGGAGCCAAAAACATTCAGTACTTC.